A single sample gave rise to the 4 T cell receptor beta chains below, sequenced in a study of blood T cells in healthy people across ages. A second PCR of 7 to 11 cycles used a sample-barcoded 5' primer and a J-beta primer mix. TCRdb used MiXCR to reprocess the 5' RACE reads, holding one entry per CDR3 protein. In the table there are about 680,000 distinct CDR3 sequences, around 48% of which are singletons. Sequenced sample: blood. These receptors came from an older woman in good health.

The CDR3 here is CAITTGVNEQFF. As DNA, the CDR3 is TGTGCCATCACGACAGGGGTCAATGAGCAGTTCTTC. The genes are TRBV10-3 and TRBJ2-1, with 8 bases matching TRBD1. The germline V gene has CDR1 ENHRY and CDR2 SYGVKD. The CDR3 sequence is 12 residues long. J was trimmed by 6 bases and V by 7 bases; bases with no gene match: 2.

This clonotype has just a few counts. This chain uses TRBV20-1 with TRBJ2-1; a weak D match, TRBD1 (6 bases). Trimming cost V 2 bases and J 13 bases, with 18 bases left between them. CDR1 is DFQATT and CDR2 is SNEGSKA in the germline V gene (reference sequence). This CDR3 contains 13 residues. CDR3 bases: TGCAGTGCTAGAACCACAGGGAAAGAGACCCAGTTCTTC. It encodes CSARTTGKETQFF.

Notes on this clonotype: At one end the junction does not follow the germline gene, possibly because of a read error. The DNA of the CDR3 is TGTACCATCAGTGGCGACAGGGCAGAGACCCAGTACTTC. Translation gives CTISGDRAETQYF. V usage is TRBV10-3 and J usage is TRBJ2-5, with TRBD1 matching 7 bases. The CDR3 is 13 residues long. The V gene's germline CDR1 is ENHRY and CDR2 SYGVKD.

The chain recombines TRBV7-9 with TRBJ2-2; 7 bases are shared with TRBD1. CDR3 length equals 15 residues. Germline assignment: CDR1 SEHNR and CDR2 FQNEAQ (reference sequence). V shed 2 bases, J shed 5 bases, and the junction held 5 bases outside the gene matches. CDR3 protein: CASSLTTGLTGELFF. CDR3 DNA sequence: TGTGCCAGCAGCTTAACGACAGGGCTTACCGGGGAGCTGTTTTTT.